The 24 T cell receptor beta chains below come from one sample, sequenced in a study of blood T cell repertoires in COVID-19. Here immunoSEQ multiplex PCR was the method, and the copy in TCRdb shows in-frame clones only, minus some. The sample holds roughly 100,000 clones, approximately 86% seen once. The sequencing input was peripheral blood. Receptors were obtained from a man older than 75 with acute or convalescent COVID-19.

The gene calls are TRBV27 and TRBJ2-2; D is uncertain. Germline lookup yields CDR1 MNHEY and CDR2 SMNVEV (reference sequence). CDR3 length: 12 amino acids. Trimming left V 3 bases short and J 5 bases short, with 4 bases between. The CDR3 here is CASSFLTGELFF. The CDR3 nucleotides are TGTGCCAGCAGTTTTCTAACCGGGGAGCTGTTTTTT.

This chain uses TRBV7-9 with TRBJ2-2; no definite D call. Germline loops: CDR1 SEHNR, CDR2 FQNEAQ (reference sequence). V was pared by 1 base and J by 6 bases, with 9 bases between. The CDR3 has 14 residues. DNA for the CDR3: TGTGCCAGCAGCTTAGTTCCCTCTCCCGGGGAGCTGTTTTTT. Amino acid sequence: CASSLVPSPGELFF.

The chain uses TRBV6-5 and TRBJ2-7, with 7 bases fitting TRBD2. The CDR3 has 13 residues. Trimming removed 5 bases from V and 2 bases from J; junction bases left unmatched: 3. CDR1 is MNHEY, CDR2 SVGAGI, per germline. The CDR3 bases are TGTGCCAGCAGTACTAGCGACACCTACGAGCAGTACTTC. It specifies CASSTSDTYEQYF.

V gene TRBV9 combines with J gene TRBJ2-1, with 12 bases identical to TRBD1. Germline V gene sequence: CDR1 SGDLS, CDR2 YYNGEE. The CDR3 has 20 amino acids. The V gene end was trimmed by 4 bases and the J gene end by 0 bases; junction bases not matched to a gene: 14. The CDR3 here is CASSLRPGQGARSSYNEQFF. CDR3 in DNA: TGTGCCAGCAGCTTAAGACCGGGACAGGGGGCCCGAAGCTCCTACAATGAGCAGTTCTTC.

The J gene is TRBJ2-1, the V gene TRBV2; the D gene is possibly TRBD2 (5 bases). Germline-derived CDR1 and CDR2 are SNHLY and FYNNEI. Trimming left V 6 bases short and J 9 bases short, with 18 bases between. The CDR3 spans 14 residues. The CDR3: CASSDGPLLGEQFF. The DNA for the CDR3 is TGTGCCAGCAGCGACGGGCCGCTACTAGGTGAGCAGTTCTTC.

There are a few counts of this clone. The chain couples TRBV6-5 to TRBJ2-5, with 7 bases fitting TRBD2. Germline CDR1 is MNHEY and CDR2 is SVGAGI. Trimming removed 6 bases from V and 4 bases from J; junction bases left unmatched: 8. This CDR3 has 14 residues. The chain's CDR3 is CASRRTGEGETQYF. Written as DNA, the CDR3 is TGTGCCAGCAGGCGGACGGGGGAGGGAGAGACCCAGTACTTC.

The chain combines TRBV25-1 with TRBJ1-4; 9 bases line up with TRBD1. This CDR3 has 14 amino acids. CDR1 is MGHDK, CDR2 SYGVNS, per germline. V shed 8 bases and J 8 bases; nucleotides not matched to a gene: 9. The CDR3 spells CASGDRVISEKLFF. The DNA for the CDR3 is TGTGCCAGCGGGGACAGGGTGATAAGCGAAAAACTGTTTTTT.

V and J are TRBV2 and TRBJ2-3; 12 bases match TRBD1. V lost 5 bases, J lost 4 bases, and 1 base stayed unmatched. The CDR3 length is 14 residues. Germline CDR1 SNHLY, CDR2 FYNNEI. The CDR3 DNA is TGTGCCAGCAGTTGGGACAGGGGGCCAGATACGCAGTATTTT. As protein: CASSWDRGPDTQYF.

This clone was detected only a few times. The CDR3 coding sequence is TGTGCCTGGAGTGTACTAGGGCAGGGAGGAGATACGCAGTATTTT. Translated, it gives CAWSVLGQGGDTQYF. V usage is TRBV30 and J usage is TRBJ2-3; D may be TRBD2 (6 bases). The germline V gene has CDR1 GTSNPN and CDR2 SVGIG (reference sequence). The germline V and J ends were trimmed by 0 bases and 5 bases, with 15 bases remaining between them. The CDR3 has 15 amino acids.

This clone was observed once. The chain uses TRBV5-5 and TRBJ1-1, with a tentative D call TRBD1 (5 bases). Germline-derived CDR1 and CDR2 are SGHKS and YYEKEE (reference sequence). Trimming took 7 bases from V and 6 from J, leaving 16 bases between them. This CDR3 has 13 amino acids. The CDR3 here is CASRPWGGAEAFF. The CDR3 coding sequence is TGTGCCAGCCGCCCATGGGGCGGGGCTGAAGCTTTCTTT. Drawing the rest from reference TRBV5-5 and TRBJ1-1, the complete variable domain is DAGVTQSPTHLIKTRGQQVTLRCSPISGHKSVSWYQQVLGQGPQFIFQYYEKEERGRGNFPDRFSARQFPNYSSELNVNALLLGDSALYLCASRPWGGAEAFFGQGTRLTVV.

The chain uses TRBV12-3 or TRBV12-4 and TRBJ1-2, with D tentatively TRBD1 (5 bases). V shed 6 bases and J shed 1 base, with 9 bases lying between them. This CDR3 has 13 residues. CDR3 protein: CASRKQDNYGYTF. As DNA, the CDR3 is TGTGCCAGCAGAAAACAGGATAACTATGGCTACACCTTC.

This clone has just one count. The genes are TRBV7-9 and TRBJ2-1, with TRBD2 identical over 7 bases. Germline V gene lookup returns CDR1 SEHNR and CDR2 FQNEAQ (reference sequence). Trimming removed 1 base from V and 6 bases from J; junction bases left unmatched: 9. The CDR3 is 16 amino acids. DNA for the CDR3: TGTGCCAGCAGCTTAGGGATCGGCGGGAGTATCAATGAGCAGTTCTTC. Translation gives CASSLGIGGSINEQFF. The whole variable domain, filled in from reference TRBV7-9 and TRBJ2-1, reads DTGVSQNPRHKITKRGQNVTFRCDPISEHNRLYWYRQTLGQGPEFLTYFQNEAQLEKSRLLSDRFSAERPKGSFSTLEIQRTEQGDSAMYLCASSLGIGGSINEQFFGPGTRLTVL.

In DNA, the CDR3 is TGTGCCAGCAGAAGTCAGCGGGAGGGCTCCTACAATGAGCAGTTCTTC. Its protein product is CASRSQREGSYNEQFF. This rearrangement joins TRBV28 to TRBJ2-1, with 10 bases fitting TRBD2. The CDR3 loop spans 16 amino acids. The junction had 5 bases not matched to a gene; V was cut back by 6 bases and J by 0 bases. The germline V gene has CDR1 MDHEN and CDR2 SYDVKM.

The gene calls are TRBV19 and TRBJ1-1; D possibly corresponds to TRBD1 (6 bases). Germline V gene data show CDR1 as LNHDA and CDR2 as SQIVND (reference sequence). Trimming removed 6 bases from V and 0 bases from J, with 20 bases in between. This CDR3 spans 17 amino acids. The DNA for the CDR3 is TGTGCCAGTAGACGAGGGGGAGTGGGCGAAATGAACACTGAAGCTTTCTTT. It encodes CASRRGGVGEMNTEAFF.

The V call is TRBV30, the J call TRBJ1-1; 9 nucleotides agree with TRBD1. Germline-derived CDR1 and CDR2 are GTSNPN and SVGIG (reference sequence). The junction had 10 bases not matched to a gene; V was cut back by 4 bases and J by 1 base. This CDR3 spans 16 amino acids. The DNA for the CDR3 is TGTGCCTGGACCGGGACAGGGAGTGGTGCGAACACTGAAGCTTTCTTT. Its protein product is CAWTGTGSGANTEAFF.

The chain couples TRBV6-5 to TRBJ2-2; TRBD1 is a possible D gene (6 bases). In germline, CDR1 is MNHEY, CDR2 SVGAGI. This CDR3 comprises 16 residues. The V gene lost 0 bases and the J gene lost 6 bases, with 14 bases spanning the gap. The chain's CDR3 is CASSYSSGAIAGELFF. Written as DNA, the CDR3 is TGTGCCAGCAGTTACTCGTCAGGGGCGATCGCCGGGGAGCTGTTTTTT.

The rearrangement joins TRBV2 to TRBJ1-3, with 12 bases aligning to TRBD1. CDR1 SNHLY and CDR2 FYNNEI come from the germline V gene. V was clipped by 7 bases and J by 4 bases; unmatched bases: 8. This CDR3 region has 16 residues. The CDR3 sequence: CASKDPGQGAGNTIYF. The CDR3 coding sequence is TGTGCCAGCAAGGACCCGGGACAGGGGGCAGGAAACACCATATATTTT.

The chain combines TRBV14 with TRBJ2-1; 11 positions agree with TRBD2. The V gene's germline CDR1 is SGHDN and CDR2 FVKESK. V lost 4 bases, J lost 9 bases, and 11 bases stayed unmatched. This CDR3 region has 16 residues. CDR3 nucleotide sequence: TGTGCCAGCAGCCCTCTAGCGGGAGGTCAGGGCGTTGAGCAGTTCTTC. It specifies CASSPLAGGQGVEQFF. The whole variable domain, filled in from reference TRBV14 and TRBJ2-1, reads EAGVTQFPSHSVIEKGQTVTLRCDPISGHDNLYWYRRVMGKEIKFLLHFVKESKQDESGMPNNRFLAERTGGTYSTLKVQPAELEDSGVYFCASSPLAGGQGVEQFFGPGTRLTVL.

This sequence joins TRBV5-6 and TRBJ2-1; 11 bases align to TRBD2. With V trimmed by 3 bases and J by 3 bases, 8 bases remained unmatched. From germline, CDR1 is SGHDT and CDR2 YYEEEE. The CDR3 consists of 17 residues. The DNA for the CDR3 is TGTGCCAGCAGCTCAATAGCCGGGACTAGCGGCTACAATGAGCAGTTCTTC. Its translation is CASSSIAGTSGYNEQFF. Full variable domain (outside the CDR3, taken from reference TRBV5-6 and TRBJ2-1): DAGVTQSPTHLIKTRGQQVTLRCSPKSGHDTVSWYQQALGQGPQFIFQYYEEEERQRGNFPDRFSGHQFPNYSSELNVNALLLGDSALYLCASSSIAGTSGYNEQFFGPGTRLTVL.

CDR3 nucleotides: TGTGCCAGCAGCTTACCAGAGGCGTACGAGCAGTACTTC. Protein product: CASSLPEAYEQYF. The chain recombines TRBV7-2 with TRBJ2-7; D remains unclear. This CDR3 has 13 residues. Trimming stripped 2 bases from V and 4 bases from J, with 9 bases between. From germline, CDR1 is SGHTA and CDR2 FQGNSA.

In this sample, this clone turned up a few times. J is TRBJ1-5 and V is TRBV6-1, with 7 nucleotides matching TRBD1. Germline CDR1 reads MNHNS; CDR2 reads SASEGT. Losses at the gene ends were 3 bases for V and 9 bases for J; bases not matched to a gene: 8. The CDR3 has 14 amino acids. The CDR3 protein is CASSDWDSQWPQHF. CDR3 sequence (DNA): TGTGCCAGCAGTGATTGGGACAGTCAATGGCCCCAGCATTTT.

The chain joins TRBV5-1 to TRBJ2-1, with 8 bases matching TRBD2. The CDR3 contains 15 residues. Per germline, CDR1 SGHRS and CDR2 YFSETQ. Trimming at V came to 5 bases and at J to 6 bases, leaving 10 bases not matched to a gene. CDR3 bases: TGCGCCAGCAGTTTGACTAGCGTGGGGGGCAATGAGCAGTTCTTC. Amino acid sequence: CASSLTSVGGNEQFF. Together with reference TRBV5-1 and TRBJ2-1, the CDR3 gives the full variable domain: KAGVTQTPRYLIKTRGQQVTLSCSPISGHRSVSWYQQTPGQGLQFLFEYFSETQRNKGNFPGRFSGRQFSNSRSEMNVSTLELGDSALYLCASSLTSVGGNEQFFGPGTRLTVL.

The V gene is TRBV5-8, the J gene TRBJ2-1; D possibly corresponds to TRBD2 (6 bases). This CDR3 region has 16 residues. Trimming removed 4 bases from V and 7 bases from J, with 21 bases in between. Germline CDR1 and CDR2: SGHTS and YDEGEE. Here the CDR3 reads CASSDPGTPIENEQFF. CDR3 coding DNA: TGTGCCAGCAGCGACCCTGGGACTCCCATAGAGAATGAGCAGTTCTTC.

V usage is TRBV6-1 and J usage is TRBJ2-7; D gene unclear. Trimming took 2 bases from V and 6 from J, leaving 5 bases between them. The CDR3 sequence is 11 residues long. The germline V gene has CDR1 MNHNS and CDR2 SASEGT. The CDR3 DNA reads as TGTGCCAGCAGTGAAAGCCTCGAGCAGTACTTC. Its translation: CASSESLEQYF.